This T cell receptor beta chain came from a study of T cell changes during pregnancy in multiple sclerosis. Profiling relied on immunoSEQ multiplex PCR, and the TCRdb table lists in-frame clones only, not all of them. Among roughly 80,000 clones listed, around 91% were seen once. The CDR3 runs to 13 residues. Looked up from germline, CDR1 is SGHRS and CDR2 is YFSETQ. Trimming shortened V by 0 bases and J by 8 bases, and 9 bases separated the two germline ends. Sequenced here: peripheral blood, sampled before pregnancy. The V call is TRBV5-1, the J call TRBJ2-1, with D perhaps TRBD2 (5 bases). The TCR originated in a female donor with multiple sclerosis, enrolled in a pregnancy study. CDR3 region: CASSLGWGDEQFF. The CDR3 nucleotides are TGCGCCAGCAGCTTGGGATGGGGAGATGAGCAGTTCTTC.